The source of this TCR beta chain is a study of radiotherapy plus CTLA-4 blockade in lung cancer. Study-wide results and caveats: Radiotherapy with ipilimumab was followed by blood expansion of tumor-derived clones.

Repertoires were generated with immunoSEQ multiplex PCR, while TCRdb's copy carries only in-frame clones and drops some. The sample lists tens of thousands of clones, 75% occurring once. V gave up 3 bases and J gave up 2 bases; unmatched junction bases: 4. Germline CDR1 is LNHDA and CDR2 is SQIVND (reference sequence). There are 15 residues in the CDR3. Concerning this clone: Its antigen is still unknown.

Sequencing used peripheral blood, obtained from a patient treated with radiotherapy plus ipilimumab. This receptor was taken from a human donor with non-small cell lung cancer who had stable disease on radiotherapy plus ipilimumab. The chain carries TRBV19 and TRBJ2-5, with 9 bases lining up with TRBD1. The CDR3 loop is CASSIGTGIQETQYF. Here the CDR3 DNA reads TGTGCCAGTAGTATTGGGACAGGGATTCAAGAGACCCAGTACTTC.